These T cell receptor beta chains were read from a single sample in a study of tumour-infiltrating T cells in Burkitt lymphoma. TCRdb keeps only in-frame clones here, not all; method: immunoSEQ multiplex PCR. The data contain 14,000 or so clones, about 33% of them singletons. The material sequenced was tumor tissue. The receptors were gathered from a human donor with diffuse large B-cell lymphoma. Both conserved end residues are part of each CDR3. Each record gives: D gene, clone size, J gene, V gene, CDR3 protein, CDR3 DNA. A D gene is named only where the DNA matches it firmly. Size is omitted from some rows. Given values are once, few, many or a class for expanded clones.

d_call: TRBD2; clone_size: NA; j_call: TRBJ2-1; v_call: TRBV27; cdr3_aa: CASSSGGRSYNEQFF; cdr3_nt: TGTGCCAGCAGTTCGGGGGGACGCTCCTACAATGAGCAGTTCTTC
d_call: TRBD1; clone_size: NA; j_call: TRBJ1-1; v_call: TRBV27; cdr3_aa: CASTRTGNTEAFF; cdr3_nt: TGTGCCAGCACCCGGACAGGGAACACTGAAGCTTTCTTT
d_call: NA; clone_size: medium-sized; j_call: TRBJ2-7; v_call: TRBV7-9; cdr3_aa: CASSLGPSSPTYEQYF; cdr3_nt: TGTGCCAGCAGCTTAGGACCGAGCTCCCCGACGTACGAGCAGTACTTC
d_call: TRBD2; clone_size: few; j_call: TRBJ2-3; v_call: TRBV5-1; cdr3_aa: CASSLVTSGIGDTQYF; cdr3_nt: TGCGCCAGCAGCTTGGTGACTAGCGGGATAGGAGATACGCAGTATTTT
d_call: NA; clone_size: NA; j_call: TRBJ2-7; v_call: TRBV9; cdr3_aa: CASSVAASYEQYF; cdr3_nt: TGTGCCAGCAGCGTAGCGGCCTCCTACGAGCAGTACTTC
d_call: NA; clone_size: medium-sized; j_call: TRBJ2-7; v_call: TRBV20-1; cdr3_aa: CSARGKYEQYF; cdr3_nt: TGCAGTGCTAGAGGGAAGTACGAGCAGTACTTC
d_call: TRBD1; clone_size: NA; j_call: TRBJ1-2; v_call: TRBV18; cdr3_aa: CASSPRTGSNYGYTF; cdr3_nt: TGTGCCAGCTCACCCCGGACAGGGTCTAACTATGGCTACACCTTC
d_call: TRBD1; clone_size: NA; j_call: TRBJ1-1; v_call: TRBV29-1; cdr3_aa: CSGMDRQITEAFF; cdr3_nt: TGCAGCGGTATGGACAGGCAGATCACTGAAGCTTTCTTT
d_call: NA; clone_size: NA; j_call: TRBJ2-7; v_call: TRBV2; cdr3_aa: CASSGGEKMSYEQYF; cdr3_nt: TGTGCCAGCAGCGGGGGTGAGAAGATGTCCTACGAGCAGTACTTC
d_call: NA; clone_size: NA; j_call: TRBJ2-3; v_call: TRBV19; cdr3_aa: CASSPKTGPGDTQYF; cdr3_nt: TGTGCCAGTAGTCCAAAGACGGGGCCGGGAGATACGCAGTATTTT
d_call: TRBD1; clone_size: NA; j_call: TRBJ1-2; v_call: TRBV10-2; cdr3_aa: CASSAQGAYGYTF; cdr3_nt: TGCGCCAGCAGTGCTCAGGGGGCTTATGGCTACACCTTC
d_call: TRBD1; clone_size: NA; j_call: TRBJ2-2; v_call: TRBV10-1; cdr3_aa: CASSEPAVTGDTKLFF; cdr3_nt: TGCGCCAGCAGTGAGCCGGCGGTGACAGGGGACACCAAGCTGTTTTTT
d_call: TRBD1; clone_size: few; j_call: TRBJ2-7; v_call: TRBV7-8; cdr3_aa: CASSLIGTGFPYEQYF; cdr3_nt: TGTGCCAGCAGCTTGATAGGGACAGGGTTCCCCTACGAGCAGTACTTC
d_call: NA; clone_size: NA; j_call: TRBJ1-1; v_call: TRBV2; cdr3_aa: CASIAGTNTEAFF; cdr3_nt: TGTGCCAGCATAGCAGGGACGAACACTGAAGCTTTCTTT
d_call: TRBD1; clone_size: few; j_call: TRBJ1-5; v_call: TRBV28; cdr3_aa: CASSLGDRGQPQHF; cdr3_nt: TGTGCCAGCAGTTTAGGGGACAGGGGTCAGCCCCAGCATTTT
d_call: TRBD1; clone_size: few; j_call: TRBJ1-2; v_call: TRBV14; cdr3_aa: CASSPNPGGFYGYTF; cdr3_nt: TGTGCCAGCAGCCCCAATCCAGGGGGATTCTATGGCTACACCTTC
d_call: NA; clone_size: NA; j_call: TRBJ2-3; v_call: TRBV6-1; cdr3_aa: CASRGWGPKDTQYF; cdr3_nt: TGTGCCAGCAGGGGCTGGGGGCCTAAAGATACGCAGTATTTT
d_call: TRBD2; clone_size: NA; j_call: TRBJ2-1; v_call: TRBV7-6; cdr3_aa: CASSFMLAGRNEQFF; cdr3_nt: TGTGCCAGCAGCTTTATGCTAGCGGGACGCAATGAGCAGTTCTTC
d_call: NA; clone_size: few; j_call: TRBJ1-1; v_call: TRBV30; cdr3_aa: CAWRYGLLVTEAFF; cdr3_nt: TGTGCCTGGAGGTATGGGCTACTGGTCACTGAAGCTTTCTTT
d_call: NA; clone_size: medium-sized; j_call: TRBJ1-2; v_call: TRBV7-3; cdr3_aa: CASSLEGNYGYTF; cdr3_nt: TGTGCCAGCAGCTTAGAGGGGAACTATGGCTACACCTTC
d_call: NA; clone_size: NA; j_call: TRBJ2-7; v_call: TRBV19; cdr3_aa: CATLGGRDEQYF; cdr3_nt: TGTGCCACCCTGGGGGGGCGCGACGAGCAGTACTTC
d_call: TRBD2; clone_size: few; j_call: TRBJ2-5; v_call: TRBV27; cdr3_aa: CASRPPGLAGGLSATQYF; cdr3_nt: TGTGCCAGCAGACCTCCGGGACTAGCGGGGGGCTTGAGCGCTACCCAGTACTTC
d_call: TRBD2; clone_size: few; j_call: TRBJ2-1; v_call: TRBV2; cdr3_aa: CASTPTSGGYNEQFF; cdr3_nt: TGTGCCAGCACCCCGACTAGCGGGGGATACAATGAGCAGTTCTTC
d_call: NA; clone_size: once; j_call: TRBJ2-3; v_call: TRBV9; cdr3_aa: CASSVGASSTDTQYF; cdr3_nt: TGTGCCAGCAGCGTGGGGGCCAGCAGCACAGATACGCAGTATTTT
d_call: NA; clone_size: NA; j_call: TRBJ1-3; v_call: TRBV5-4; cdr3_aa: CASSPAANRGNTIYF; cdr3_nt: TGTGCCAGCAGTCCGGCCGCTAACCGTGGAAACACCATATATTTT
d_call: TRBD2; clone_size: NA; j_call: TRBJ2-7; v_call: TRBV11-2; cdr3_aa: CASSPRTSGSYEQYF; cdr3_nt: TGTGCCAGCAGCCCCCGGACTAGCGGCTCCTACGAGCAGTACTTC
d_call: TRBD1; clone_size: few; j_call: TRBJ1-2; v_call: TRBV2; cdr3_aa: CAGRGQSYGYTF; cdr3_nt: TGTGCCGGGAGGGGGCAGAGCTATGGCTACACCTTC
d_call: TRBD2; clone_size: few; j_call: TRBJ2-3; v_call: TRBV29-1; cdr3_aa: CSVLLAGGLTDTQYF; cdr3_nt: TGCAGCGTTCTCCTAGCGGGAGGCCTCACAGATACGCAGTATTTT
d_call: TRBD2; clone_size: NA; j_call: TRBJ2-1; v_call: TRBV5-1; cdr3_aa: CASSLGLAGGEEQFF; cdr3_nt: TGCGCCAGCAGCTTGGGCCTAGCGGGAGGGGAAGAGCAGTTCTTC
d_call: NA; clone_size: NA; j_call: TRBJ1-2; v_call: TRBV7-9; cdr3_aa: CASSLVYDRAANYGYTF; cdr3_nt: TGTGCCAGCAGCTTAGTGTATGACAGAGCAGCTAACTATGGCTACACCTTC
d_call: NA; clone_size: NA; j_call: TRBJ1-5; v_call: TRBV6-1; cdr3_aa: CASRYGWGGNQPQHF; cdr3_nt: TGTGCCAGCAGGTATGGGTGGGGCGGCAATCAGCCCCAGCATTTT
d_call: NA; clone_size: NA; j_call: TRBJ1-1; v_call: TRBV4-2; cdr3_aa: CASSPSGIGTEAFF; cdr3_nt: TGTGCCAGCAGCCCTTCCGGGATCGGCACTGAAGCTTTCTTT
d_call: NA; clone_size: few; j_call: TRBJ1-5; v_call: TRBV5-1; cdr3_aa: CASSSGLDGNQPQHF; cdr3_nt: TGCGCCAGCAGCAGCGGACTGGATGGGAATCAGCCCCAGCATTTT
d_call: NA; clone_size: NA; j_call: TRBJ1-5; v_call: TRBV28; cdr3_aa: CASSFSLGENQPQHF; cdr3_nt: TGTGCCAGCAGTTTTAGTCTGGGCGAGAATCAGCCCCAGCATTTT
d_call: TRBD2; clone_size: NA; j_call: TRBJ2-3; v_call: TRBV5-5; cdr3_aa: CASSLGLAGGRADTQYF; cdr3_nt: TGTGCCAGCAGCTTAGGGCTAGCGGGAGGGAGGGCCGATACGCAGTATTTT
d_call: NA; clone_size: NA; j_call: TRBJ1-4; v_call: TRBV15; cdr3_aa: CATSRVRDRGDEKLFF; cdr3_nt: TGTGCCACCAGCAGAGTAAGAGACCGAGGGGATGAAAAACTGTTTTTT
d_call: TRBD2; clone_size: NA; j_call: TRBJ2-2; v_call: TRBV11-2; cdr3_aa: CASHSWRGDTGELFF; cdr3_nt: TGTGCCAGTCACTCCTGGCGGGGGGACACCGGGGAGCTGTTTTTT
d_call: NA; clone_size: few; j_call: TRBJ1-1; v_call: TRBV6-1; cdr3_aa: CASSGESNTEAFF; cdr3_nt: TGTGCCAGCAGTGGGGAGAGCAACACTGAAGCTTTCTTT
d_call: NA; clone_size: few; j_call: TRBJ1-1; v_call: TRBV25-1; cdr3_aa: CASSEEGGNTEAFF; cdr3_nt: TGTGCCAGCAGTGAAGAGGGGGGGAACACTGAAGCTTTCTTT
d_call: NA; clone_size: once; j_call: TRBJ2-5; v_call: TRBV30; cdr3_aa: CAWSVPLGTQYF; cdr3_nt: TGTGCCTGGAGTGTTCCTCTGGGGACCCAGTACTTC
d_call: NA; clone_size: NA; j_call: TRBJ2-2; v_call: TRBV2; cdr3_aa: CASRGNSANTGELFF; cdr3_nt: TGTGCCAGCAGGGGGAATAGCGCGAACACCGGGGAGCTGTTTTTT
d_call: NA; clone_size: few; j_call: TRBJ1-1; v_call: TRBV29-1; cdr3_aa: CSVVDMNTEAFF; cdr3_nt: TGCAGCGTTGTGGATATGAACACTGAAGCTTTCTTT
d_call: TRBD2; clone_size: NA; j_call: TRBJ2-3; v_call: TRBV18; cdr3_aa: CASSQRQAGATDTQYF; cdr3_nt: TGTGCCAGCTCACAGCGACAAGCGGGAGCCACAGATACGCAGTATTTT
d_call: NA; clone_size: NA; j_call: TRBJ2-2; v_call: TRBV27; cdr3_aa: CASSLAENTGELFF; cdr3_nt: TGTGCCAGCAGTTTAGCCGAGAACACCGGGGAGCTGTTTTTT
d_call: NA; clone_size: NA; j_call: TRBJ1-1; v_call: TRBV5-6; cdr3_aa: CASSHPAGLMGPDTEAFF; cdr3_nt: TGTGCCAGCAGCCACCCGGCGGGGTTAATGGGCCCGGACACTGAAGCTTTCTTT
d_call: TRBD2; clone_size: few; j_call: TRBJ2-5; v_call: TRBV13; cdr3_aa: CASSFRGGVQETQYF; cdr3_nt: TGTGCCAGCAGCTTTCGCGGGGGGGTTCAAGAGACCCAGTACTTC
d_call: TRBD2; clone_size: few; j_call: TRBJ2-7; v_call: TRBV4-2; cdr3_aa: CASSQGGGSLSYEQYF; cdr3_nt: TGTGCCAGCAGCCAAGGCGGCGGGAGCCTCTCCTACGAGCAGTACTTC
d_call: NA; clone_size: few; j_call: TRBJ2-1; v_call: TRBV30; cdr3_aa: CAWSSGGGYNEQFF; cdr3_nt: TGTGCCTGGAGCTCCGGTGGGGGCTACAATGAGCAGTTCTTC
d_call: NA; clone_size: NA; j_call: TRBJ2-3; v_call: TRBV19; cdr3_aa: CASRGVVTQYF; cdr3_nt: TGTGCCAGTCGCGGAGTGGTTACGCAGTATTTT
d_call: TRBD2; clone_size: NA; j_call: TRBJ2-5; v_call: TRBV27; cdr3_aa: CASRSGSGLSGETQYF; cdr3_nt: TGTGCCAGCAGGAGCGGGAGCGGGCTTTCGGGAGAGACCCAGTACTTC
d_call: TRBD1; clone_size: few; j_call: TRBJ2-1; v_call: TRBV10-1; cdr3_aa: CARKIDRGLYNEQFF; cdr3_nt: TGCGCCAGGAAGATAGACAGGGGGCTCTACAATGAGCAGTTCTTC
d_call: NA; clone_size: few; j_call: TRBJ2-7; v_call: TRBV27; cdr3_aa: CASRPRVFSYEQYF; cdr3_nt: TGTGCCAGCAGGCCCCGGGTGTTCTCTTACGAGCAGTACTTC
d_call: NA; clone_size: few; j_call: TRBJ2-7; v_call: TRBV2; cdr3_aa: CASSDEGRQPDEQYF; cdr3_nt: TGTGCCAGCAGTGATGAGGGACGACAACCAGACGAGCAGTACTTC